The 29 T cell receptor beta chains below come from one sample, sequenced in a study of OX40 agonist ivuxolimab in advanced cancers. Library prep was done by the immunoSEQ multiplex PCR assay. TCRdb took this table from immuneACCESS and kept in-frame rearrangements with V and J called. Such tables lack part of the clones; where checked against another copy, unresolved V genes explain under half of the gap, and the rest is unexplained. The sample yields tens of thousands of clones; approximately 87% were counted once. Together, the top ten hold approximately 33% of the sample. The starting material was CD4+ or CD8+ T cells sorted from blood, obtained in a trial of the OX40 agonist ivuxolimab. These receptors came from an adult with an advanced solid tumor such as melanoma, head and neck, liver or kidney cancer.

The chain couples TRBV4-1 to TRBJ2-5; perhaps TRBD2 as D (6 bases). This CDR3 contains 12 residues. In germline, CDR1 is MGHRA, CDR2 YSYEKL. Trimming removed 3 bases at V and 9 bases at J, with 11 bases between. The CDR3 sequence: CASSHRGEAQYF. In nucleotides, the CDR3 is TGCGCCAGCAGCCATCGCGGGGAGGCCCAGTACTTC.

The chain couples TRBV18 to TRBJ1-1; D unclear. This CDR3 is 14 amino acids long. Germline values: CDR1 KGHSH, CDR2 LQKENI. V was cut by 1 base and J by 4 bases, with 10 bases left in between. The CDR3 is CASSPRSESTEAFF. The CDR3 DNA follows: TGTGCCAGCTCACCACGGTCCGAGAGCACTGAAGCTTTCTTT.

The V gene is TRBV28, the J gene TRBJ1-2; D not resolved. Germline V lookup: CDR1 MDHEN, CDR2 SYDVKM. This CDR3 spans 14 amino acids. Between the trimmed V and J ends, which lost 7 bases and 5 bases, there was a span of 17 bases. The CDR3 region has the DNA TGTGCCAGCACACTGGCGGACCCCGGGTATGGCTACACCTTC. This sequence encodes CASTLADPGYGYTF.

The chain is built from TRBV7-3 and TRBJ1-5; no definite D call. V dropped 3 bases and J dropped 3 bases, with 9 bases sitting between them. This CDR3 is built from 14 residues. The germline CDR1 and CDR2 sequences are SGHTA and FQGTGA. The CDR3 region has the DNA TGTGCCAGCAGCTTGGTGGCTCTCAATCAGCCCCAGCATTTT. Amino acid sequence: CASSLVALNQPQHF. The whole variable domain, remainder taken from reference TRBV7-3 and TRBJ1-5, is GAGVSQTPSNKVTEKGKYVELRCDPISGHTALYWYRQSLGQGPEFLIYFQGTGAADDSGLPNDRFFAVRPEGSVSTLKIQRTERGDSAVYLCASSLVALNQPQHFGDGTRLSIL.

The chain combines TRBV10-3 with TRBJ2-7; 12 bases are a match to TRBD2. Germline CDR1 ENHRY, CDR2 SYGVKD. The trim removed 6 bases at V and 3 bases at J, leaving 9 bases unmatched. CDR3 length: 16 amino acids. The CDR3 nucleotides are TGTGCCATCAGAGGTTCTAGCGGGGGGGCAAGCTACGAGCAGTACTTC. It yields the protein CAIRGSSGGASYEQYF.

This clone was detected a few times. J is TRBJ1-2 and V is TRBV5-1; possibly TRBD1 for D (6 bases). This CDR3 has 13 residues. The ends were cut back, 4 bases at V and 4 bases at J, with 11 bases in the middle. Germline V gene sequence: CDR1 SGHRS, CDR2 YFSETQ. The DNA for the CDR3 is TGCGCCAGCAGCCCGGACAGCATCTATGGCTACACCTTC. Protein: CASSPDSIYGYTF.

The rearrangement links TRBV18 to TRBJ2-5; TRBD1 matches 7 bases. The germline gives CDR1 KGHSH, CDR2 LQKENI. The junction had 1 base not matched to a gene; V was cut back by 4 bases and J by 2 bases. The CDR3 is 13 residues long. The CDR3 loop reads CASSRDSQETQYF. The CDR3 DNA reads as TGTGCCAGCTCACGGGACAGTCAAGAGACCCAGTACTTC. The full variable domain, with the rest looked up from reference TRBV18 and TRBJ2-5, is NAGVMQNPRHLVRRRGQEARLRCSPMKGHSHVYWYRQLPEEGLKFMVYLQKENIIDESGMPKERFSAEFPKEGPSILRIQQVVRGDSAAYFCASSRDSQETQYFGPGTRLLVL.

This chain connects TRBV5-1 to TRBJ2-1; 10 positions match TRBD1. Germline CDR1 reads SGHRS; CDR2 reads YFSETQ. The CDR3 is made up of 14 amino acids. V trimming: 4 bases; J trimming: 8 bases; junction bases outside the gene matches: 6. DNA of the CDR3: TGCGCCAGCAGCGTGGGACAGGGGCGCGATGAGCAGTTCTTC. It is translated as CASSVGQGRDEQFF. Drawing the rest from reference TRBV5-1 and TRBJ2-1, the complete variable domain is KAGVTQTPRYLIKTRGQQVTLSCSPISGHRSVSWYQQTPGQGLQFLFEYFSETQRNKGNFPGRFSGRQFSNSRSEMNVSTLELGDSALYLCASSVGQGRDEQFFGPGTRLTVL.

As DNA, the CDR3 is TGTGCCAGCAGCCCCTTTGCGGGGTGGTCCCTCGCTGGGGCCAACGTCCTGACTTTC. It encodes CASSPFAGWSLAGANVLTF. The chain carries TRBV9 and TRBJ2-6, with a weak D call TRBD2 (6 bases). The ends were cut back, 4 bases at V and 2 bases at J, with 22 bases in the middle. This CDR3 is 19 amino acids long. In germline, CDR1 is SGDLS, CDR2 YYNGEE.

The gene calls are TRBV10-3 and TRBJ2-5; D not resolved. The J call may be faulty, since TRBJ2-7 better matches the DNA end. Germline loops: CDR1 ENHRY, CDR2 SYGVKD. This CDR3 region has 11 residues. The CDR3 reads CAISSSYEQYF. The CDR3 DNA is TGTGCCATCAGTTCCTCCTACGAGCAGTACTTC.

A few counts support this clone. The chain has TRBV19 and TRBJ2-7; either TRBD1 or TRBD2 may supply D (6 bases each). V gave up 4 bases and J gave up 4 bases, with 17 bases separating them. Germline values: CDR1 LNHDA, CDR2 SQIVND (reference sequence). The CDR3 has 15 amino acids. The CDR3, as DNA: TGTGCCAGTAGTACTACAGGGAGGTTCCAATACGAGCAGTACTTC. Translated: CASSTTGRFQYEQYF.

The chain employs TRBV6-1 and TRBJ2-1; D may be TRBD1 (7 bases). This CDR3 is 14 amino acids long. Trimming removed 4 bases at V and 6 bases at J, with 13 bases between. Germline V CDR1 and CDR2: MNHNS, SASEGT. The chain's CDR3 is CASSGLQGGNEQFF. The DNA of the CDR3 is TGTGCCAGCAGTGGACTCCAGGGGGGCAATGAGCAGTTCTTC.

The J gene is TRBJ2-1, the V gene TRBV19; D may be TRBD1 (6 bases). Between the trimmed V and J ends, which lost 4 bases and 3 bases, there was a span of 10 bases. CDR3 length equals 14 residues. Germline CDR1 and CDR2: LNHDA and SQIVND (reference sequence). CDR3 nucleotide sequence: TGTGCCAGTAGTACCGGGACATACTACAATGAGCAGTTCTTC. The encoded protein is CASSTGTYYNEQFF.

The rearrangement uses TRBV5-4 and TRBJ2-3; 16 nucleotides match TRBD2. J gave up 0 bases and V 3 bases, and 7 bases lay outside the gene matches. The V gene's germline CDR1 is SGHNT and CDR2 YYREEE (reference sequence). CDR3 length: 19 amino acids. The CDR3 reads CASSSGTSGGARSTDTQYF. CDR3 DNA sequence: TGTGCCAGCAGCTCCGGGACTAGCGGGGGGGCTCGTAGCACAGATACGCAGTATTTT.

The chain employs TRBV9 and TRBJ1-2; D may be TRBD1 (6 bases). The CDR3 spans 14 residues. The germline CDR1 and CDR2 sequences are SGDLS and YYNGEE. For the CDR3, the DNA is TGTCTAGGTACGGGGGCCGAACGGAACTATGGCTACACCTTC. This codes for CLGTGAERNYGYTF.

This sequence joins TRBV11-3 and TRBJ1-1; D unresolved. Trimming left V 0 bases short and J 7 bases short, with 9 bases between. The V gene's germline CDR1 is SGHNT and CDR2 YENEEA. The CDR3 extends over 13 amino acids. The DNA of the CDR3 is TGTGCCAGCAGCTTAGACCTCGGCAGTGAAGCTTTCTTT. Its protein product is CASSLDLGSEAFF. The whole variable domain, filled in from reference TRBV11-3 and TRBJ1-1, reads EAGVVQSPRYKIIEKKQPVAFWCNPISGHNTLYWYLQNLGQGPELLIRYENEEAVDDSQLPKDRFSAERLKGVDSTLKIQPAELGDSAVYLCASSLDLGSEAFFGQGTRLTVV.

V is TRBV10-3 and J is TRBJ2-5, with D tentatively TRBD1 or TRBD2 (5 bases each). The DNA end favors TRBJ2-7, so the J call may be wrong. CDR3 size: 14 residues. Germline-derived CDR1 and CDR2 are ENHRY and SYGVKD. The CDR3 spells CAIISDRGVPEQYF. CDR3 DNA: TGTGCCATCATCTCCGACAGAGGGGTCCCCGAGCAGTACTTC.

This chain uses TRBV29-1 with TRBJ1-1; TRBD1 might be the D (6 bases). Germline values: CDR1 SQVTM, CDR2 ANQGSEA. V lost 2 bases, J lost 6 bases, and 16 bases lay in between. This CDR3 is built from 14 residues. Written as DNA, the CDR3 is TGCAGCGTTGAAAGGGGGTCGGGGGAGGCTGAAGCTTTCTTT. Translation gives CSVERGSGEAEAFF.

This rearrangement joins TRBV5-1 to TRBJ2-7, with TRBD1 identical over 8 bases. Losses at the gene ends were 0 bases for V and 6 bases for J; bases not matched to a gene: 8. This CDR3 contains 15 residues. Germline values: CDR1 SGHRS, CDR2 YFSETQ. CDR3 amino acids: CASSLGQGRRGEQYF. CDR3 bases: TGCGCCAGCAGCTTGGGACAGGGGAGAAGGGGCGAGCAGTACTTC.

The rearrangement links TRBV18 to TRBJ2-5; 8 positions match TRBD2. Germline-derived CDR1 and CDR2 are KGHSH and LQKENI. The CDR3 loop spans 13 amino acids. The V segment lost 8 bases and the J segment 2 bases; nucleotides outside the gene matches: 4. CDR3 DNA: TGTGCCAGCGTCGGGGGGGTGCAAGAGACCCAGTACTTC. Protein: CASVGGVQETQYF.

The chain joins TRBV19 to TRBJ2-2; D gene unclear. Trimming stripped 1 base from V and 1 base from J, with 4 bases between. Germline-derived CDR1 and CDR2 are LNHDA and SQIVND (reference sequence). The CDR3 contains 14 residues. The CDR3 is CASSIAVNTGELFF. CDR3 in DNA: TGTGCCAGTAGTATAGCCGTGAACACCGGGGAGCTGTTTTTT.

The rearrangement joins TRBV19 to TRBJ1-1; 9 bases match TRBD1. Germline assignment: CDR1 LNHDA and CDR2 SQIVND (reference sequence). The V segment lost 7 bases and the J segment 3 bases; nucleotides outside the gene matches: 9. The CDR3 length is 15 residues. For the CDR3, the DNA is TGTGCCAGTACCACATTCCGGACAGGGGACACTGAAGCTTTCTTT. Its protein product is CASTTFRTGDTEAFF.

The V and J genes are TRBV7-6 and TRBJ2-3; tentative D call: TRBD2 (6 bases). From germline, CDR1 is SGHVS and CDR2 FNYEAQ. CDR3 size: 15 residues. The V and J ends lost 5 bases and 7 bases respectively, with 19 bases between them. The CDR3 here is CASSGRGGFRNTQYF. CDR3 sequence (DNA): TGTGCCAGCAGCGGGCGTGGGGGGTTTAGAAATACGCAGTATTTT.

This clone was counted a single time. V is TRBV10-3 and J is TRBJ2-5, with 8 positions matching TRBD1. The CDR3 consists of 15 residues. After removal of 2 bases from V and 4 bases from J, the junction contained 6 bases not matched to a gene. Germline CDR1 reads ENHRY; CDR2 reads SYGVKD. The CDR3 loop is CAISETTGARETQYF. The DNA for the CDR3 is TGTGCCATCAGTGAGACGACAGGGGCCAGAGAGACCCAGTACTTC.

This clone has only one observation. The chain is built from TRBV9 and TRBJ2-1, with 14 bases fitting TRBD2. The CDR3 length is 15 residues. The V segment lost 1 base and the J segment 9 bases; nucleotides outside the gene matches: 3. Germline V gene data show CDR1 as SGDLS and CDR2 as YYNGEE. In DNA form, the CDR3 reads TGTGCCAGCAGCGTAAGGACTAGCGGGGGGAGTGAGCAGTTCTTC. Protein product: CASSVRTSGGSEQFF.

This clone was counted once. This chain uses TRBV11-3 with TRBJ1-3; 7 nucleotides line up with TRBD1. The length of the CDR3 is 15 residues. Trimming cost V 4 bases and J 3 bases; bases outside gene matches: 6. CDR1 is SGHNT, CDR2 YENEEA, per germline. CDR3 nucleotides: TGTGCCAGCAGCTCGACCCGGGACAGTGGAAACACCATATATTTT. Translation gives CASSSTRDSGNTIYF.

The chain is built from TRBV10-3 and TRBJ2-3; the D gene is possibly TRBD2 (5 bases). Germline values: CDR1 ENHRY, CDR2 SYGVKD. Trimming took 8 bases from V and 3 from J, leaving 12 bases between them. There are 13 residues in the CDR3. The CDR3 DNA sequence: TGTGCCATCGGCAGCGGTGATACAGATACGCAGTATTTT. Amino acid sequence: CAIGSGDTDTQYF.

For the CDR3, the DNA is TGTGCCACCAGCGCCCGGGACAGGGGATCCGAGCAGTACTTC. This encodes CATSARDRGSEQYF. This chain connects TRBV15 to TRBJ2-7; 10 bases match TRBD1. CDR1 and CDR2 from the germline V gene are LNHNV and YYDKDF (reference sequence). The V and J ends lost 5 bases and 6 bases, in that order; junction bases with no gene match: 7. The CDR3 covers 14 residues.

The CDR3 region is CASSLDRGTEQYF. The CDR3 coding sequence is TGTGCCAGCAGCTTGGACCGGGGGACCGAGCAGTACTTC. This chain connects TRBV5-4 to TRBJ2-7, with a tentative D call TRBD2 (6 bases). The CDR3 runs to 13 residues. Germline V gene sequence: CDR1 SGHNT, CDR2 YYREEE (reference sequence). V lost 0 bases to trimming and J lost 6 bases, with 10 bases between them.